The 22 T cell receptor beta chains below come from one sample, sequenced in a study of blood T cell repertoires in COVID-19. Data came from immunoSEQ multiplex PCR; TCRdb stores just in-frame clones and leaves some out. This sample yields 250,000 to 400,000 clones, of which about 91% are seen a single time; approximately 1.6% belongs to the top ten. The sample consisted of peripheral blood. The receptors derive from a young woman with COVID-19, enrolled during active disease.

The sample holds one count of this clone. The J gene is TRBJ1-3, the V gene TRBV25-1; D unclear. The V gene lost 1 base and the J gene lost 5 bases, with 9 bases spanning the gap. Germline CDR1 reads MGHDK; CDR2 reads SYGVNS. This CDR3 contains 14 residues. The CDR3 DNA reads TGTGCCAGCAGTGAATCGGCGGCTCGAAACACCATATATTTT. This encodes CASSESAARNTIYF. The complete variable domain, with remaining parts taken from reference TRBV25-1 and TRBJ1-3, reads EADIYQTPRYLVIGTGKKITLECSQTMGHDKMYWYQQDPGMELHLIHYSYGVNSTEKGDLSSESTVSRIRTEHFPLTLESARPSHTSQYLCASSESAARNTIYFGEGSWLTVV.

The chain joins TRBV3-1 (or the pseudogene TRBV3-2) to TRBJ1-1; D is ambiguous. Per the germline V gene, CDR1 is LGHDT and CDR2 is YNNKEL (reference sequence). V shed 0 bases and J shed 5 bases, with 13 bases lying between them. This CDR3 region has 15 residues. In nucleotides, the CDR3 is TGTGCCAGCAGCCAAGATCGTGTAGGGAGGACTGAAGCTTTCTTT. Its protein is CASSQDRVGRTEAFF.

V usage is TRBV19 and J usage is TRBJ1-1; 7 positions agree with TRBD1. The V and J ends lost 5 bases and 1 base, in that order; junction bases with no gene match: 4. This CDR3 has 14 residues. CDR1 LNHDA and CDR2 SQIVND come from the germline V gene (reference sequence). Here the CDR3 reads CASSYGQANTEAFF. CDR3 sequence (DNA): TGTGCCAGTAGTTACGGACAGGCGAACACTGAAGCTTTCTTT.

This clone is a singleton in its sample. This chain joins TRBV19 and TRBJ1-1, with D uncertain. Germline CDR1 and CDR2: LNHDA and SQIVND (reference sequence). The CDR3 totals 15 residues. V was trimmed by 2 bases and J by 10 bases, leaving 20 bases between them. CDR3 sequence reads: CASSITPAATIGAFF. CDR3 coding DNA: TGTGCCAGTAGTATAACGCCGGCGGCCACGATCGGAGCTTTCTTT. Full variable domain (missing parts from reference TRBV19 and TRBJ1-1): DGGITQSPKYLFRKEGQNVTLSCEQNLNHDAMYWYRQDPGQGLRLIYYSQIVNDFQKGDIAEGYSVSREKKESFPLTVTSAQKNPTAFYLCASSITPAATIGAFFGQGTRLTVV.

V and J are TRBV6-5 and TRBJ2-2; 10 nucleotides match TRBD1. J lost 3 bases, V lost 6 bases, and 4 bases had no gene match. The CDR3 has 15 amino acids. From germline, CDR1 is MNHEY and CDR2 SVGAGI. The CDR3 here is CASSRDRGDTGELFF. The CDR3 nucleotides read TGTGCCAGCAGCCGGGACAGGGGAGACACCGGGGAGCTGTTTTTT.

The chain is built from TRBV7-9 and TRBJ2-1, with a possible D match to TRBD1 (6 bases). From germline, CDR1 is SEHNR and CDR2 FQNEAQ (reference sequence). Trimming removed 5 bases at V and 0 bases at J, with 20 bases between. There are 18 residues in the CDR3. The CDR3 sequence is CASSPPFRQASSYNEQFF. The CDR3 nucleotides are TGTGCCAGCAGCCCACCCTTTCGACAGGCCAGCTCCTACAATGAGCAGTTCTTC.

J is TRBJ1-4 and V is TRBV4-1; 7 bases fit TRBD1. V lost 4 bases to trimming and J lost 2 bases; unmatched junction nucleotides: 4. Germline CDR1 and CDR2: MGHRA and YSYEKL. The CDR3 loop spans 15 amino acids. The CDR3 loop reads CASSRGTVTNEKLFF. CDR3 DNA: TGCGCCAGCAGCCGCGGGACAGTTACTAATGAAAAACTGTTTTTT.

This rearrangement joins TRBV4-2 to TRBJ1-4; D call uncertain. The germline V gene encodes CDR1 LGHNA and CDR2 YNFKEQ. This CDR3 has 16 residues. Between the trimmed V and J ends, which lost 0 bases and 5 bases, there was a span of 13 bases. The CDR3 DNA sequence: TGTGCCAGCAGCCAAGATTCGGTCTCGGGGAATGAAAAACTGTTTTTT. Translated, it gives CASSQDSVSGNEKLFF.

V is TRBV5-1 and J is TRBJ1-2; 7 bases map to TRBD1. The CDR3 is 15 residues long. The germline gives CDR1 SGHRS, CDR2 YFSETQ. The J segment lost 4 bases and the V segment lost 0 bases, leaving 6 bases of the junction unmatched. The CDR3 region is CASSLGDRVTYGYTF. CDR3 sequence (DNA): TGCGCCAGCAGCTTGGGTGACAGGGTGACCTATGGCTACACCTTC.

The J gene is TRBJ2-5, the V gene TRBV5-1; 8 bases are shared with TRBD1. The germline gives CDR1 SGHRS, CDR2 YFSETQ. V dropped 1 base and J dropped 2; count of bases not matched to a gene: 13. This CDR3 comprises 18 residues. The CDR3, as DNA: TGCGCCAGCAGCTTGTCGGGGACAGGCCCTAGACCTCAAGAGACCCAGTACTTC. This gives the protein CASSLSGTGPRPQETQYF.

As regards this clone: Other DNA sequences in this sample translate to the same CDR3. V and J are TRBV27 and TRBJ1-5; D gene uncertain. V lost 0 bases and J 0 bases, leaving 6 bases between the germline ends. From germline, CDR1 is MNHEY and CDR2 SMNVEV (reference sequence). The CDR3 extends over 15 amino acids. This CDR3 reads CASSLSRSSNQPQHF. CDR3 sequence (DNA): TGTGCCAGCAGTTTATCGAGGTCTAGCAATCAGCCCCAGCATTTT.

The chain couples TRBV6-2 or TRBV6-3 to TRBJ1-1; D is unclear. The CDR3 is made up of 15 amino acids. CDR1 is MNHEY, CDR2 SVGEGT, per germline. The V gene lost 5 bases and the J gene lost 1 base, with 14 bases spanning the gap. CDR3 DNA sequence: TGTGCCAGCAGTCACCCCGGGATTCCGAACACTGAAGCTTTCTTT. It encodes CASSHPGIPNTEAFF.

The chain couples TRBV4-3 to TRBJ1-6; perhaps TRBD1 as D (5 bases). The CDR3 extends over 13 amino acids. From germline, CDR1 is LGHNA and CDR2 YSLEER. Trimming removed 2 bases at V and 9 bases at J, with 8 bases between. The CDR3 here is CASSQQQGSPLHF. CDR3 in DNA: TGCGCCAGCAGCCAACAGCAGGGTTCACCCCTCCACTTT.

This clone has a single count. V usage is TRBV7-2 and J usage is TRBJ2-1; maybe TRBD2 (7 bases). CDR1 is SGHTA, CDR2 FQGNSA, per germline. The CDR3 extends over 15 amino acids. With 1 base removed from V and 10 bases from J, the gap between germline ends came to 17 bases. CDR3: CASSLVKAGAVEQFF. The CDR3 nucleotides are TGTGCCAGCAGCTTAGTTAAGGCGGGGGCTGTCGAGCAGTTCTTC.

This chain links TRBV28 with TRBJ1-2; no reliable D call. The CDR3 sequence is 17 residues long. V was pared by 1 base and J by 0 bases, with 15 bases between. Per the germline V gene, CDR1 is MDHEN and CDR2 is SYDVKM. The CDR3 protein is CASSLSQHRPSNYGYTF. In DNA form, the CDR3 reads TGTGCCAGCAGTTTATCACAACACCGCCCCTCTAACTATGGCTACACCTTC.

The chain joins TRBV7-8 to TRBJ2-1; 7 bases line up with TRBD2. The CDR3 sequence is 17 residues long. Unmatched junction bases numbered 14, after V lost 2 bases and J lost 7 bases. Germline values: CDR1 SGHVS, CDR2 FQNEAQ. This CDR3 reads CASSLSPVGEGGNEQFF. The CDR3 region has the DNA TGTGCCAGCAGCTTAAGTCCGGTGGGTGAGGGAGGGAATGAGCAGTTCTTC.

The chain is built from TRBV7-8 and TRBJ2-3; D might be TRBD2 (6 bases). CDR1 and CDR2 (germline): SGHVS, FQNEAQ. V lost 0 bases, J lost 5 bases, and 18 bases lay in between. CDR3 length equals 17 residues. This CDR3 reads CASSLAPRGGEEDTQYF. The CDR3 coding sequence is TGTGCCAGCAGCTTAGCCCCCCGGGGTGGGGAGGAAGATACGCAGTATTTT. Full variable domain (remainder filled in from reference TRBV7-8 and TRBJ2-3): GAGVSQSPRYKVAKRGQDVALRCDPISGHVSLFWYQQALGQGPEFLTYFQNEAQLDKSGLPSDRFFAERPEGSVSTLKIQRTQQEDSAVYLCASSLAPRGGEEDTQYFGPGTRLTVL.

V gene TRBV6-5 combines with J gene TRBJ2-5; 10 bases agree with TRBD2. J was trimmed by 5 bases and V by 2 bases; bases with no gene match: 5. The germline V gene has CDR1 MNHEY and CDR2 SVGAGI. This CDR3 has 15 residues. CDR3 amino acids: CASSYKRGGLETQYF. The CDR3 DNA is TGTGCCAGCAGTTACAAGCGGGGGGGCTTGGAGACCCAGTACTTC.

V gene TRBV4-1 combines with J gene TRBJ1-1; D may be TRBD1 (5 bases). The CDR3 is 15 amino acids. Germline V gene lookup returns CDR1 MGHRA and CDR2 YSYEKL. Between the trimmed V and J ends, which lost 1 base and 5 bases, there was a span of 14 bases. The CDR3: CASSQVGQGTTEAFF. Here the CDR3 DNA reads TGCGCCAGCAGCCAAGTTGGTCAGGGTACGACTGAAGCTTTCTTT.

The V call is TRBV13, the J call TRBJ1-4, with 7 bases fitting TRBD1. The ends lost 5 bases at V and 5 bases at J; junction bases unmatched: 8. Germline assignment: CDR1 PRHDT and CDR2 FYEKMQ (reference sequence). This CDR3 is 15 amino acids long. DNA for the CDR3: TGTGCCAGCAGCCAACTCGGGACAGAGAATGAAAAACTGTTTTTT. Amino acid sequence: CASSQLGTENEKLFF. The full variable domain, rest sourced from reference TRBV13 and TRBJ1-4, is AAGVIQSPRHLIKEKRETATLKCYPIPRHDTVYWYQQGPGQDPQFLISFYEKMQSDKGSIPDRFSAQQFSDYHSELNMSSLELGDSALYFCASSQLGTENEKLFFGSGTQLSVL.

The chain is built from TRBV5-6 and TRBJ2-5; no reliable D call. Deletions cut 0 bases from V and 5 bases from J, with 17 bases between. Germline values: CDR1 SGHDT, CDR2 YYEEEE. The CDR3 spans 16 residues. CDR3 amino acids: CASSLVNHPSRETQYF. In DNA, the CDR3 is TGTGCCAGCAGCTTGGTCAATCACCCTTCGCGGGAGACCCAGTACTTC. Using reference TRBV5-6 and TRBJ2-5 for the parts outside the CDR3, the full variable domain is DAGVTQSPTHLIKTRGQQVTLRCSPKSGHDTVSWYQQALGQGPQFIFQYYEEEERQRGNFPDRFSGHQFPNYSSELNVNALLLGDSALYLCASSLVNHPSRETQYFGPGTRLLVL.

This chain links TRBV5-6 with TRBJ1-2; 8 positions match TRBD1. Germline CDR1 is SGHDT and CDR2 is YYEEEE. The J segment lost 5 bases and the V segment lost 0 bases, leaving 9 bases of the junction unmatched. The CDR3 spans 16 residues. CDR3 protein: CASSLAGTGKMYGYTF. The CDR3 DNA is TGTGCCAGCAGCTTGGCCGGGACAGGCAAAATGTATGGCTACACCTTC.